This entry features one TCR beta chain sequence. The antigen it binds to is not known. There are no base qualities to consult, and no much larger clone falls within one base. Library generation was performed with PCR. TCRdb shows the sequencer as Illumina HiSeq 2500. Molecular barcoding was employed in the preparation of TCR libraries, with unique molecular identifiers being used to normalize TCRbeta repertoire quantification. The public reads were reanalyzed by TCRdb: fastp trimming at Q25, MiXCR alignment, in-frame beta chains only. Records with the same CDR3 protein are collapsed into one entry carrying the most frequent genes and DNA. This sample gives some 830,000 distinct CDR3 sequences in total; roughly 15% of them show up just once. The ten largest clones add up to about 5% of the sample. This sample was taken from a study of T-cell reconstitution after alpha-beta-depleted transplantation in children (dated by TCRdb to about 2016). With respect to the entire study: Using TCR repertoire profiling, the study quantitatively followed how T-cell immune reconstitution unfolded in children after TCRalphabeta/CD19-depleted allogeneic hematopoietic cell transplantation.

The treatment or condition label of this sample denotes: allogeneic hematopoietic cell transplantation with graft depleted of TCRalphabeta T cells and CD19 B cells. Transplant recipients were children who received TCRalphabeta/CD19-depleted allogeneic hematopoietic cell grafts. The germline V gene (reference sequence) provides CDR1 SGHAT and CDR2 FQDESV. Deletion took 1 base off V and 10 bases off J, with a span of 7 bases between the germline ends. Its CDR3 holds 12 amino acids, cysteine through phenylalanine. Just CDR3 DNA is preserved here, 36 bases in frame from base 1. What the study reported, not specific to this receptor: The apparently early recovery of alphabetaT-cell counts about two months after transplant reportedly depended on only several hundred rapidly expanded clones that came from non-depleted graft cells. The high TCRbeta diversity at day 60 in some patients was ascribed to recipient T cells and intrathymic progenitors that had survived conditioning. Over the following months the frequencies of hyperexpanded clones went down, and after one year T-cell counts and TCRbeta diversity were mostly credited to newly produced T cells.

The specimen comprised PBMCs, mostly from graft donor cells, sampled 360 days after TCRalphabeta/CD19-depleted stem cell transplant. The chain was built from TRBV11-1 and TRBJ2-2; no D gene is confidently identified. This clonotype was sampled from a male patient younger than 18 who had a stem cell transplant for acute lymphoblastic leukemia, so the T cells may come from the graft donor. For the CDR3, the sequence is CASSLELAELFF. At the DNA level, the sequence is TGTGCCAGCAGCTTAGAGCTGGCGGAGCTGTTTTTT.